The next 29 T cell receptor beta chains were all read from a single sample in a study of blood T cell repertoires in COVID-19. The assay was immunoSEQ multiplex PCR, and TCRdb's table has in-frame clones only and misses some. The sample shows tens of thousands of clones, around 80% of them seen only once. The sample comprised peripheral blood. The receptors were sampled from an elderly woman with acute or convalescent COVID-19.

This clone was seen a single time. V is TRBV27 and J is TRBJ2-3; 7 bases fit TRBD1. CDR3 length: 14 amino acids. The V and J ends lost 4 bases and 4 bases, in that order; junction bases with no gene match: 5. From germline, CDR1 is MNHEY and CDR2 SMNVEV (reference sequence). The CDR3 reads CASSWGQRSDTQYF. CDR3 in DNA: TGTGCCAGCAGTTGGGGACAGAGGTCAGATACGCAGTATTTT.

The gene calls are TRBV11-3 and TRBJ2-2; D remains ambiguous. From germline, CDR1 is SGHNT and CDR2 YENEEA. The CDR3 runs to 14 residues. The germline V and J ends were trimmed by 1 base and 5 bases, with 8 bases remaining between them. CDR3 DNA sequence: TGTGCCAGCAGCTTAGGACATTTTACCGGGGAGCTGTTTTTT. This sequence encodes CASSLGHFTGELFF.

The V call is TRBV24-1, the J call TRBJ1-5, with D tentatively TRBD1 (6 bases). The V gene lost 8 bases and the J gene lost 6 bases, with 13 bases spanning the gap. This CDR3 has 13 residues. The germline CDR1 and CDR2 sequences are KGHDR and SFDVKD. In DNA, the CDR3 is TGTGCCACCACAGGGGCGAGGGGTCAGCCCCAGCATTTT. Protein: CATTGARGQPQHF.

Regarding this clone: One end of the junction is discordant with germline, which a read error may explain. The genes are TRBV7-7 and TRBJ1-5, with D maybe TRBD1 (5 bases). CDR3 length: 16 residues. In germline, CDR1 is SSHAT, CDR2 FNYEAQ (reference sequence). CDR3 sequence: CASSLASGGVRQPQHF. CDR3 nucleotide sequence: TGTGCTAGCAGCTTAGCCTCCGGGGGGGTCCGGCAGCCCCAGCATTTT.

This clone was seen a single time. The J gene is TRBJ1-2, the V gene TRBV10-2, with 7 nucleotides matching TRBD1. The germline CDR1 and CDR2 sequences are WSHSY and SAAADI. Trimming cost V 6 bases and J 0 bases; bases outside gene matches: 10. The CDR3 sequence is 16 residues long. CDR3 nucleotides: TGCGCCAGCAGCGCAAGGGGGGACAGCACTAACTATGGCTACACCTTC. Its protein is CASSARGDSTNYGYTF.

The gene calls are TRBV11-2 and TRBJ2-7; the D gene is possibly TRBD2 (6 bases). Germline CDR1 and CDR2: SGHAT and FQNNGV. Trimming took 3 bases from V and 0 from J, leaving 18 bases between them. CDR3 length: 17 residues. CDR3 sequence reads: CASSFTVRGGLSYEQYF. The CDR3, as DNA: TGTGCCAGCAGCTTCACTGTGCGAGGAGGGCTCTCCTACGAGCAGTACTTC.

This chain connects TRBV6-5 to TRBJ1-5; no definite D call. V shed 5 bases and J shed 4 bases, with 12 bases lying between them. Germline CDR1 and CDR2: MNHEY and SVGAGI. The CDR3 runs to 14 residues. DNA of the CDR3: TGTGCCAGCAGTAAGCCGGGAGCTAATCAGCCCCAGCATTTT. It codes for CASSKPGANQPQHF.

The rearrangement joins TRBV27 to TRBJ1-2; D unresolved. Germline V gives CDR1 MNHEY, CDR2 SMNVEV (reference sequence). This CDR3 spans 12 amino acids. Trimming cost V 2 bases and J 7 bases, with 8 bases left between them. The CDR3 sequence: CASSLAGVGYTF. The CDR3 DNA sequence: TGTGCCAGCAGTTTAGCCGGGGTTGGCTACACCTTC.

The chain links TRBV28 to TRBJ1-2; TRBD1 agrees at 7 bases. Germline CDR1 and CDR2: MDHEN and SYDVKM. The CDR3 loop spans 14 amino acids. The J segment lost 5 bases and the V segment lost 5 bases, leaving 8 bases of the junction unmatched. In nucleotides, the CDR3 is TGTGCCAGCAGTCTAGGGACAGAACGATATGGCTACACCTTC. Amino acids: CASSLGTERYGYTF.

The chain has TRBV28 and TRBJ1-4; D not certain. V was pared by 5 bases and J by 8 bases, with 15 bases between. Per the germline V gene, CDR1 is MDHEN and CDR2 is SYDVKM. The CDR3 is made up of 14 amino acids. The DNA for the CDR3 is TGTGCCAGCAGTCCACAATCTCCGGAGGAAAAACTGTTTTTT. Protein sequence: CASSPQSPEEKLFF.

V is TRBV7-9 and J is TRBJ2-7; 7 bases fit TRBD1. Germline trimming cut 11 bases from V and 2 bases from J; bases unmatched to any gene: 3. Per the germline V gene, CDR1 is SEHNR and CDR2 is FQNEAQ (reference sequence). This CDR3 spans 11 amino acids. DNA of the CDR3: TGTGCCGGCCAGGGGGCCTACGAGCAGTACTTC. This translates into CAGQGAYEQYF.

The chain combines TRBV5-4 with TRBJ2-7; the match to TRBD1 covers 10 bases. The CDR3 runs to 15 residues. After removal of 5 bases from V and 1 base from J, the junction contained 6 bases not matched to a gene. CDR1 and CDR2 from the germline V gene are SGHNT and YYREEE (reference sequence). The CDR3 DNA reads TGTGCCAGCAGGGCCGGGACAGGGGTTTCCTACGAGCAGTACTTC. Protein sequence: CASRAGTGVSYEQYF.

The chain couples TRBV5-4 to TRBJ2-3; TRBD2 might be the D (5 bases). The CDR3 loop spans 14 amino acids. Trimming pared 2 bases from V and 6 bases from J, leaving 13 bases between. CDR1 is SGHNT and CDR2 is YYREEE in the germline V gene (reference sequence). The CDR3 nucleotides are TGTGCCAGCAGCTTTTCCACCCCGGGGGATACGCAGTATTTT. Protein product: CASSFSTPGDTQYF.

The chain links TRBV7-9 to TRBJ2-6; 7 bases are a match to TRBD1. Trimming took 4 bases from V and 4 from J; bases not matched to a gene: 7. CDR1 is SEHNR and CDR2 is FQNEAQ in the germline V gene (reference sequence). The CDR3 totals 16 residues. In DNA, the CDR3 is TGTGCCAGCAGCTCCAGGACAGGACTGGGGGCCAACGTCCTGACTTTC. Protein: CASSSRTGLGANVLTF. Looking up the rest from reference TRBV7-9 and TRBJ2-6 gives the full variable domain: DTGVSQNPRHKITKRGQNVTFRCDPISEHNRLYWYRQTLGQGPEFLTYFQNEAQLEKSRLLSDRFSAERPKGSFSTLEIQRTEQGDSAMYLCASSSRTGLGANVLTFGAGSRLTVL.

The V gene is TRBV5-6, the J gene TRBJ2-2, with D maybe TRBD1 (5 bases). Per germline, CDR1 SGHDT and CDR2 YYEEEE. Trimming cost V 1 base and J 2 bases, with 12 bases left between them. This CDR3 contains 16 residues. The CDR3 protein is CASSLLSDTNTGELFF. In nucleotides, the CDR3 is TGTGCCAGCAGCTTGTTGTCGGACACCAACACCGGGGAGCTGTTTTTT.

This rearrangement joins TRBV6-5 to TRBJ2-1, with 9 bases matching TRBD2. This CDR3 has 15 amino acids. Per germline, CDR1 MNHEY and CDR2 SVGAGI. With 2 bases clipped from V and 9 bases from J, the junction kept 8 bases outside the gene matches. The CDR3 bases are TGTGCCAGCAGTTACGGGCGCGGGGGGGCCTTTGAGCAGTTCTTC. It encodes CASSYGRGGAFEQFF.

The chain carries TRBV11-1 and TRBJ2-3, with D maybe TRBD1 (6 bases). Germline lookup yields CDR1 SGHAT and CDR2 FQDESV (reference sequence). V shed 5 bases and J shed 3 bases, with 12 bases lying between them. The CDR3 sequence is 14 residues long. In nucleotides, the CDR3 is TGTGCCAGCAGCGCGCGACAGGTTACAGATACGCAGTATTTT. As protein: CASSARQVTDTQYF.

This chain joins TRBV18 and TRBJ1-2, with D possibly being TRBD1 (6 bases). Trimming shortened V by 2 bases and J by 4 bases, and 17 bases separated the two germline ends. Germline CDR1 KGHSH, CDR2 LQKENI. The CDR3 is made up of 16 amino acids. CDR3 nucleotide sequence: TGTGCCAGCTCACCAACCCGAGAGCAGGGGAGCTATGGCTACACCTTC. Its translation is CASSPTREQGSYGYTF.

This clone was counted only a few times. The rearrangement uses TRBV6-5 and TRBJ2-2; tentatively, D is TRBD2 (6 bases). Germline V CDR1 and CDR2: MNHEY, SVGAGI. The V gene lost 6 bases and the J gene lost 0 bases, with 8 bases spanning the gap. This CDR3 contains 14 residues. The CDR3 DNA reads TGTGCCAGCAGCCGGGGGACGAACACCGGGGAGCTGTTTTTT. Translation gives CASSRGTNTGELFF.

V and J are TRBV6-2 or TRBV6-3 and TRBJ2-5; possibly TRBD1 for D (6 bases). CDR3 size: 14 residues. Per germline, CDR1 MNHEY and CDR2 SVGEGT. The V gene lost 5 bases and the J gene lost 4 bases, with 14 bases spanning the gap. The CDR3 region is CASSPTGNPETQYF. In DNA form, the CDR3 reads TGTGCCAGCAGTCCGACAGGCAATCCAGAGACCCAGTACTTC.

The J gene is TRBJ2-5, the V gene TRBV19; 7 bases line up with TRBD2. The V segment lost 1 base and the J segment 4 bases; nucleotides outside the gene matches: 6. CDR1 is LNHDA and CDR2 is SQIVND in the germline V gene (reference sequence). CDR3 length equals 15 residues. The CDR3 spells CASSIAGPGGETQYF. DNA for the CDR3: TGTGCCAGTAGTATAGCCGGGCCGGGGGGAGAGACCCAGTACTTC.

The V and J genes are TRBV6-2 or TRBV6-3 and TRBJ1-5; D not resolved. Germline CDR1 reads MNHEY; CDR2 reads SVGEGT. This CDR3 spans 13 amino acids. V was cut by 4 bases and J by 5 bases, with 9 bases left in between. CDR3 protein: CASSLQTYQPQHF. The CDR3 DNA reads TGTGCCAGCAGTTTACAGACCTATCAGCCCCAGCATTTT.

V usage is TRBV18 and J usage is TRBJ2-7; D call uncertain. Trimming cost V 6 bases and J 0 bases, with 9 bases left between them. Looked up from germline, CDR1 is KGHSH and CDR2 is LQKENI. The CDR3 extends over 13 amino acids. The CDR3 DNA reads TGTGCCAGCTCTCGCCCTAGCTCCTACGAGCAGTACTTC. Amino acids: CASSRPSSYEQYF.

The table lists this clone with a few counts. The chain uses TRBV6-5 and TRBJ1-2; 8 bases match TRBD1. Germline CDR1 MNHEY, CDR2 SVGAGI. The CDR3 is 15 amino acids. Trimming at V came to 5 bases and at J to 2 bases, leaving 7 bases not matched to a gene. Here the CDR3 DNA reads TGTGCCAGCAGTAAGGTCAGGGGGCCAAACTATGGCTACACCTTC. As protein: CASSKVRGPNYGYTF.

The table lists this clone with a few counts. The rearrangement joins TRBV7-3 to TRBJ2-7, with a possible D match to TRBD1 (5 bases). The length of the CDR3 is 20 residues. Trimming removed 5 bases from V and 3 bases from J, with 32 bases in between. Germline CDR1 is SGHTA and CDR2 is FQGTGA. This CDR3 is CASSASLNRGVGRVGYEQYF. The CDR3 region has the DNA TGTGCCAGCAGCGCTTCATTAAACAGAGGTGTCGGCAGGGTCGGCTACGAGCAGTACTTC. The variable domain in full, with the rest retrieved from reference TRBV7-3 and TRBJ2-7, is GAGVSQTPSNKVTEKGKYVELRCDPISGHTALYWYRQSLGQGPEFLIYFQGTGAADDSGLPNDRFFAVRPEGSVSTLKIQRTERGDSAVYLCASSASLNRGVGRVGYEQYFGPGTRLTVT.

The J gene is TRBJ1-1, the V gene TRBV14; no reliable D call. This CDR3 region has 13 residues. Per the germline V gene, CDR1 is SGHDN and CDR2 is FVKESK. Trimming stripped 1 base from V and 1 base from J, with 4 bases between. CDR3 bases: TGTGCCAGCAGCCAAGTATCGAACACTGAAGCTTTCTTT. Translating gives CASSQVSNTEAFF.

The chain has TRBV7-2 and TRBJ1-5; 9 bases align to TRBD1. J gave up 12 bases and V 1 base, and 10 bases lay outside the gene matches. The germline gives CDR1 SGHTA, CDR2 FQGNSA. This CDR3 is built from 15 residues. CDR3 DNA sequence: TGTGCCAGCAGCTTAGTGACAGGGGGGGGATCGGTCCAGCATTTT. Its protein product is CASSLVTGGGSVQHF.

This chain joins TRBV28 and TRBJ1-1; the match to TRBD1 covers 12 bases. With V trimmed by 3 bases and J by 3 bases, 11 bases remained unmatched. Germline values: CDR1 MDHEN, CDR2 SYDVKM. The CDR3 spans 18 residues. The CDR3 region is CASSLVVGTGGTHTEAFF. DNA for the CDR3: TGTGCCAGCAGTTTGGTTGTAGGGACAGGGGGCACTCACACTGAAGCTTTCTTT.

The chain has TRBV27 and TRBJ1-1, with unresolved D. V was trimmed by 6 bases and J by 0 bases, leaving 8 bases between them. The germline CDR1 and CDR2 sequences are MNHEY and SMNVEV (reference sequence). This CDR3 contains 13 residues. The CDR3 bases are TGTGCCAGCAGCCTCCAGTTGAACACTGAAGCTTTCTTT. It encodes CASSLQLNTEAFF.